This T cell receptor (beta chain) was captured in a study of T cells in Graves' hyperthyroidism and ophthalmopathy. Notes on the study in general: Ophthalmopathy was identified by the model a median approximately six months ahead of onset.

As for this clonotype: Antigen: not known.

RNA transcripts yielded amplified TCR beta CDR3 regions. The HTBI primer set drove a first-round RT-PCR of the TCR CDR3. In TCRdb, the multiplex PCR reads were re-called with MiXCR into one record per CDR3 protein. There are approximately 430,000 distinct CDR3 sequences in the sample; 14% to 15% occur only once, and around 13% lies in the top ten. For ophthalmopathy patients, the Clinical Activity Score was at least 3 and the NOSPECS grade at least 4; duration was under 3 months. This TCR was recovered from a young man with Graves' ophthalmopathy. Sample: blood.

The CDR3 nucleotides are TGTGCCAGCACCTCCTTCGGGACCCAGCGGGGCTACACCTTC. It encodes CASTSFGTQRGYTF. This chain links TRBV6-1 with TRBJ1-2, with D possibly matching TRBD1 (5 bases). V was trimmed by 7 bases and J by 8 bases, leaving 20 bases between them. The germline V gene encodes CDR1 MNHNS and CDR2 SASEGT. CDR3 length: 14 amino acids.